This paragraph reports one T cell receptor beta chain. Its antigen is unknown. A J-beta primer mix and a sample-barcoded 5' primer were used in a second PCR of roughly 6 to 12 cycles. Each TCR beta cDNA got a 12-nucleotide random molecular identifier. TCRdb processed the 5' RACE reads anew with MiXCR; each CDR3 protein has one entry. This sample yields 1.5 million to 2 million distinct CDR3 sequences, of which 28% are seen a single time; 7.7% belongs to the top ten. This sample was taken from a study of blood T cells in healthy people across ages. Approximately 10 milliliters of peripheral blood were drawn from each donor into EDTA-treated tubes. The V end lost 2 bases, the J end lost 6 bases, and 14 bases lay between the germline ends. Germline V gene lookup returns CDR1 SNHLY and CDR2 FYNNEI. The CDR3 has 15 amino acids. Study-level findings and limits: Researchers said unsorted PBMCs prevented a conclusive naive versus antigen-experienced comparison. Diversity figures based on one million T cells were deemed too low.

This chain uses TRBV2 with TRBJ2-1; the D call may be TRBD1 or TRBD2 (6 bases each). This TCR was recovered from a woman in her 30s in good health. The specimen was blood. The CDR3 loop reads CASSERGPTANEQFF. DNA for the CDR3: TGTGCCAGCAGTGAACGGGGGCCTACAGCCAATGAGCAGTTCTTC. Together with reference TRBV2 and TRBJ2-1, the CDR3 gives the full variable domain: EPEVTQTPSHQVTQMGQEVILRCVPISNHLYFYWYRQILGQKVEFLVSFYNNEISEKSEIFDDQFSVERPDGSNFTLKIRSTKLEDSAMYFCASSERGPTANEQFFGPGTRLTVL.